The 3 T cell receptor beta chains in this list originate from one sample, sequenced in a study of blood T cell repertoires in COVID-19. Here immunoSEQ multiplex PCR was the method, and the copy in TCRdb shows in-frame clones only, minus some. The sample gives tens of thousands of clones, approximately 86% of which show up once; nearly 7.5% is in the top ten. The sequenced material came from peripheral blood. The receptors originated from a human donor with active COVID-19. The donor label of this sample is uncertain.

This chain uses TRBV9 with TRBJ2-3; possibly TRBD2 for D (5 bases). CDR3 length: 15 amino acids. In germline, CDR1 is SGDLS, CDR2 YYNGEE. The V gene lost 0 bases and the J gene lost 2 bases, with 10 bases spanning the gap. CDR3: CASSVESAATDTQYF. The CDR3, as DNA: TGTGCCAGCAGCGTAGAATCAGCGGCCACAGATACGCAGTATTTT.

The chain uses TRBV7-9 and TRBJ1-1, with D maybe TRBD1 (6 bases). The CDR3 contains 14 residues. Germline values: CDR1 SEHNR, CDR2 FQNEAQ (reference sequence). Between the trimmed V and J ends, which lost 1 base and 3 bases, there was a span of 9 bases. CDR3 nucleotide sequence: TGTGCCAGCAGCTTAGTAGGGGGGGACACTGAAGCTTTCTTT. Residues: CASSLVGGDTEAFF.

V usage is TRBV7-6 and J usage is TRBJ1-5; 9 bases fit TRBD1. The CDR3 spans 17 residues. Germline assignment: CDR1 SGHVS and CDR2 FNYEAQ. With 5 bases clipped from V and 3 bases from J, the junction kept 11 bases outside the gene matches. The CDR3, as DNA: TGTGCCAGCAGCCAGTCGACGGACAGGGGATACAATCAGCCCCAGCATTTT. The encoded protein is CASSQSTDRGYNQPQHF.